One and the same sample provided the 11 T cell receptor beta chains below, sequenced in a study of cytomegalovirus exposure and HLA in healthy donors. The PCR contained 60 Vbeta and 13 Jbeta primers. Sequencing used immunoSEQ multiplex PCR; TCRdb keeps in-frame clones, though not all of them. Of about 170,000 clones listed, more than 80% are singletons. The sample consisted of PBMCs. The source is a male donor in good health and CMV-seronegative.

V and J are TRBV21-1 and TRBJ2-3; the listed D gene, TRBD2, was not tested against the DNA. TRBV21-1 is a pseudogene segment. The CDR3 has 19 residues. The CDR3 nucleotides read TGTGCCAGCAGGGCCGGGACTAGCGGGGGAGCTCCTAGCACAGATACGCAGTATTTT. This codes for CASRAGTSGGAPSTDTQYF.

The gene calls are TRBV9 and TRBJ2-2; D call uncertain. The germline V gene encodes CDR1 SGDLS and CDR2 YYNGEE. The CDR3 runs to 15 residues. V dropped 0 bases and J dropped 2 bases, with 8 bases sitting between them. Here the CDR3 DNA reads TGTGCCAGCAGCGTAGTGGAGAGAAACACCGGGGAGCTGTTTTTT. Translation gives CASSVVERNTGELFF.

This clone was seen a few times. This rearrangement joins TRBV6-1 to TRBJ1-5; 8 positions match TRBD1. This CDR3 region has 15 residues. Germline V gene sequence: CDR1 MNHNS, CDR2 SASEGT. The ends lost 7 bases at V and 6 bases at J; junction bases unmatched: 11. CDR3 residues: CASIVTGDPGQPQHF. The CDR3 DNA follows: TGTGCCAGCATCGTGACAGGGGATCCGGGTCAGCCCCAGCATTTT.

The chain carries TRBV9 and TRBJ2-6; TRBD1 matches at 7 bases. From germline, CDR1 is SGDLS and CDR2 YYNGEE. The junction had 5 bases not matched to a gene; V was cut back by 2 bases and J by 0 bases. CDR3 length: 17 amino acids. The CDR3 DNA is TGTGCCAGCAGCGTTCTAGGGGACAGCTCTGGGGCCAACGTCCTGACTTTC. Its protein is CASSVLGDSSGANVLTF. The full variable domain, with the rest looked up from reference TRBV9 and TRBJ2-6, is DSGVTQTPKHLITATGQRVTLRCSPRSGDLSVYWYQQSLDQGLQFLIQYYNGEERAKGNILERFSAQQFPDLHSELNLSSLELGDSALYFCASSVLGDSSGANVLTFGAGSRLTVL.

The CDR3 DNA follows: TGTGCCAGCAGTCCGGGACAGCTAACCTACGAGCAGTACTTC. Translating gives CASSPGQLTYEQYF. This chain links TRBV28 with TRBJ2-7; 7 positions match TRBD1. The CDR3 runs to 14 residues. Germline V gives CDR1 MDHEN, CDR2 SYDVKM. J was trimmed by 2 bases and V by 5 bases; bases with no gene match: 6.

This chain joins TRBV18 and TRBJ2-3; 7 bases are a match to TRBD1. The CDR3 sequence is 18 residues long. The junction had 12 bases not matched to a gene; V was cut back by 2 bases and J by 1 base. From germline, CDR1 is KGHSH and CDR2 LQKENI. The CDR3 region has the DNA TGTGCCAGCTCACCAGTCGCGCCGACAGGGCTACGCACAGATACGCAGTATTTT. This codes for CASSPVAPTGLRTDTQYF.

The chain carries TRBV11-3 and TRBJ2-1; 8 bases line up with TRBD2. CDR1 is SGHNT and CDR2 is YENEEA in the germline V gene. The V segment lost 5 bases and the J segment 8 bases; nucleotides outside the gene matches: 5. The CDR3 runs to 13 residues. CDR3 DNA: TGTGCCAGCAGCGGCGGGGGGATCGATGAGCAGTTCTTC. The encoded protein is CASSGGGIDEQFF.

This clone was seen a few times. The chain carries TRBV9 and TRBJ1-3; 9 positions agree with TRBD1. With 7 bases clipped from V and 4 bases from J, the junction kept 9 bases outside the gene matches. Germline lookup yields CDR1 SGDLS and CDR2 YYNGEE. The CDR3 consists of 15 residues. For the CDR3, the DNA is TGTGCCAGCGGTCGGGGACAGGGTCTCGGAAACACCATATATTTT. Amino acids: CASGRGQGLGNTIYF.

V usage is TRBV19 and J usage is TRBJ2-3; D might be TRBD1 (6 bases). Germline CDR1 and CDR2: LNHDA and SQIVND (reference sequence). The V end was cut by 5 bases, the J end by 3 bases, with 12 bases between. There are 14 residues in the CDR3. The CDR3 DNA is TGTGCCAGTAGTCCCAGGGGTGGGACAGATACGCAGTATTTT. This gives the protein CASSPRGGTDTQYF.

V usage is TRBV11-2 and J usage is TRBJ1-2; TRBD1 might be the D (5 bases). The CDR3 runs 15 residues. Trimming left V 1 base short and J 4 bases short, with 13 bases between. The germline CDR1 and CDR2 sequences are SGHAT and FQNNGV. DNA of the CDR3: TGTGCCAGCAGCTTAGGCGGCAGGGCAACCTATGGCTACACCTTC. Translation gives CASSLGGRATYGYTF.

The V call is TRBV19, the J call TRBJ2-3, with D perhaps TRBD2 (5 bases). Trimming cost V 4 bases and J 0 bases, with 11 bases left between them. Germline CDR1 LNHDA, CDR2 SQIVND (reference sequence). CDR3 size: 15 residues. The CDR3 loop reads CASSTLWTSTDTQYF. The CDR3, as DNA: TGTGCCAGTAGTACTTTATGGACTAGCACAGATACGCAGTATTTT.